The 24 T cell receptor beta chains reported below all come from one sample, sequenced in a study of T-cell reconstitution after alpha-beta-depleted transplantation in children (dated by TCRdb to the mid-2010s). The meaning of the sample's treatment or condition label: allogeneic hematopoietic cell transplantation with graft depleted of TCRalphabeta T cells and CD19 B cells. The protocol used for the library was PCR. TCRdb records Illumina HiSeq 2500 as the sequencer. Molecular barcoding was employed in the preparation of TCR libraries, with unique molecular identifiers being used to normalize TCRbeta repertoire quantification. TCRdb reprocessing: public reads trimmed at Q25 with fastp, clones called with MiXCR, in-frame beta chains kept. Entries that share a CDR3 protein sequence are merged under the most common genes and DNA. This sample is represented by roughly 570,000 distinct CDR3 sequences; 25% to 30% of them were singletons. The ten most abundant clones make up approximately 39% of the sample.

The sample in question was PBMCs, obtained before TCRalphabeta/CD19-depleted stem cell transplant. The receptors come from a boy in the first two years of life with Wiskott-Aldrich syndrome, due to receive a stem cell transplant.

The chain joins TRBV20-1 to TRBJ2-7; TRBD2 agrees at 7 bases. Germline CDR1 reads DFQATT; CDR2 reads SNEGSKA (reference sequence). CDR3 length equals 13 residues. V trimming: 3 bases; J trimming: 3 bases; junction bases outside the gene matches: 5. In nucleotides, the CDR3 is TGCAGTGCTAGCGCGGCTAGCGGCTACGAGCAGTACTTC. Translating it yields CSASAASGYEQYF.

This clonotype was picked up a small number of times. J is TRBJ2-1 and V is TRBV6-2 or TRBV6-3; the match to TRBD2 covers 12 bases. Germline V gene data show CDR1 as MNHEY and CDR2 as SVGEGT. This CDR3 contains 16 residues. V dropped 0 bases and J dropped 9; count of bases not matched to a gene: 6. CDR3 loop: CASSYSRLAGDSEQFF. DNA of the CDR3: TGTGCCAGCAGTTACTCGAGACTAGCGGGGGACAGTGAGCAGTTCTTC.

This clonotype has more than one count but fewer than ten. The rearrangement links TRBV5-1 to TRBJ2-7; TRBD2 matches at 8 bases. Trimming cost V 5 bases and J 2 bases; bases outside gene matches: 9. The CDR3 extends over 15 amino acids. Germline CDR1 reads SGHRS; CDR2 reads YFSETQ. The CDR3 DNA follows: TGCGCCAGCAGGGACGGGACTAGGGGAGCCTACGAGCAGTACTTC. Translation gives CASRDGTRGAYEQYF.

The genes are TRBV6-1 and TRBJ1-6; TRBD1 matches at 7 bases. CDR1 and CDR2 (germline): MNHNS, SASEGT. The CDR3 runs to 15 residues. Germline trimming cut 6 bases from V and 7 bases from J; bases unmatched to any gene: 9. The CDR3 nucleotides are TGTGCCAGCAGGCTACTAGACAGGGAAAATTCACCCCTCCACTTT. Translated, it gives CASRLLDRENSPLHF.

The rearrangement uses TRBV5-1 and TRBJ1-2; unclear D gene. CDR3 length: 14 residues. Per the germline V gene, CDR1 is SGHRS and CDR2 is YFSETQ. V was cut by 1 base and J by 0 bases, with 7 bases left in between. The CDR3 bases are TGCGCCAGCAGCTTGACGTCAGCTAACTATGGCTACACCTTC. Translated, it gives CASSLTSANYGYTF.

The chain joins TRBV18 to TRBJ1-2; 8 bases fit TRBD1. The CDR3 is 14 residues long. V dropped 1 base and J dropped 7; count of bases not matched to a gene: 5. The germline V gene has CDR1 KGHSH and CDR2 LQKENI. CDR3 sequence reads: CASSPQQGAAGYTF. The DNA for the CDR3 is TGTGCCAGCTCACCACAGCAGGGGGCTGCTGGCTACACCTTC. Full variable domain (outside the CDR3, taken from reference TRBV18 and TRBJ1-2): NAGVMQNPRHLVRRRGQEARLRCSPMKGHSHVYWYRQLPEEGLKFMVYLQKENIIDESGMPKERFSAEFPKEGPSILRIQQVVRGDSAAYFCASSPQQGAAGYTFGSGTRLTVV.

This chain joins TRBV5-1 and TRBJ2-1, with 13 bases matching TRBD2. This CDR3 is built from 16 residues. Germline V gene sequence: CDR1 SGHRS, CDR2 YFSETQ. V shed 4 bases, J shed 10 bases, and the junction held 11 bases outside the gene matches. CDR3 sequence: CASSTGLAGTNREQFF. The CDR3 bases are TGCGCCAGCAGCACGGGACTAGCGGGGACCAACAGAGAGCAGTTCTTC.

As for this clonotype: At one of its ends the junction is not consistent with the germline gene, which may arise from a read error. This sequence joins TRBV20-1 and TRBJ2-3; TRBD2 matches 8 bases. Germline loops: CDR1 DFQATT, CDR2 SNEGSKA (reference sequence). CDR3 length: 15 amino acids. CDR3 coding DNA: TGCTGTGCTAGATCCCTTAGCGGGGTTACCGATACGCAGTATTTT. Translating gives CCARSLSGVTDTQYF.

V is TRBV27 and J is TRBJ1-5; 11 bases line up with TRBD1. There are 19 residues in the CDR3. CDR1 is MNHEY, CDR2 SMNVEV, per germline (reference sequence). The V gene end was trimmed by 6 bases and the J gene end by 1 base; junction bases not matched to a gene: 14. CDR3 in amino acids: CASSARTGGIKGSNQPQHF. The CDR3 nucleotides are TGTGCCAGCAGCGCCCGGACAGGGGGCATTAAGGGGAGCAATCAGCCCCAGCATTTT.

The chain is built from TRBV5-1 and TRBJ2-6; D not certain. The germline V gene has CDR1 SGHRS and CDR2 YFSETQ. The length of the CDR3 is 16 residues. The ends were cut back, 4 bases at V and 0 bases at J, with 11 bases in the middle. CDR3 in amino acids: CASSPIIVSGANVLTF. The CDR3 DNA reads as TGCGCCAGCAGCCCGATAATCGTCTCTGGGGCCAACGTCCTGACTTTC.

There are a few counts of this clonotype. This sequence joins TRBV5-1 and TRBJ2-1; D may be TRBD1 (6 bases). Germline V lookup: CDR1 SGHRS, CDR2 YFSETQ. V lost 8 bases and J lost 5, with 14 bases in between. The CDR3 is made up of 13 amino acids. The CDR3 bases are TGCGCCAGTAACAGGGAGCCAAACAATGAGCAGTTCTTC. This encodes CASNREPNNEQFF.

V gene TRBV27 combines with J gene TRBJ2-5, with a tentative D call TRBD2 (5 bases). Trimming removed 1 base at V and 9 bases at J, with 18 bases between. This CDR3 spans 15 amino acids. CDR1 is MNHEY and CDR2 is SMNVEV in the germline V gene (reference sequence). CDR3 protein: CASSLYLAPPGAQYF. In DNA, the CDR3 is TGTGCCAGCAGTTTATACTTAGCCCCCCCCGGGGCCCAGTACTTC.

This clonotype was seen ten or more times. In nucleotides, the CDR3 is TGTGCCAGCATTTCGGGGAGCTCCTACAATGAGCAGTTCTTC. This codes for CASISGSSYNEQFF. The chain is built from TRBV2 and TRBJ2-1; TRBD2 might be the D (5 bases). The V end was cut by 7 bases, the J end by 0 bases, with 10 bases between. CDR3 size: 14 residues. Germline CDR1 SNHLY, CDR2 FYNNEI.

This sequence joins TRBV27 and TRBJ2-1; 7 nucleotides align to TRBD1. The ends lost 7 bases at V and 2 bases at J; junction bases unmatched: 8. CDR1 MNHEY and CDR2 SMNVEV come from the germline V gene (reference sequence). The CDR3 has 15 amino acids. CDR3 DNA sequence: TGTGCCAGCAACTCCGACAGGGTAACCTACAATGAGCAGTTCTTC. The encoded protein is CASNSDRVTYNEQFF.

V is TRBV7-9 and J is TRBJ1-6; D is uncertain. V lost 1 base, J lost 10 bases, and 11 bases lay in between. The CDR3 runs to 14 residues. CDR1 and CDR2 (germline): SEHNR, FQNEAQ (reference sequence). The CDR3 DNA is TGTGCCAGCAGCTTAGTCGGTCTGGCCTCACCCCTCCACTTT. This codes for CASSLVGLASPLHF.

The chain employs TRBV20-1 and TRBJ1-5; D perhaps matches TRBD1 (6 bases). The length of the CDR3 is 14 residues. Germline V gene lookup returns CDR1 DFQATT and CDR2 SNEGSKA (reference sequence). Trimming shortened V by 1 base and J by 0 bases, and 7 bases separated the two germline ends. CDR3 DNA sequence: TGCAGTGCTAGAGGCAGGGGTAGCAATCAGCCCCAGCATTTT. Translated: CSARGRGSNQPQHF.

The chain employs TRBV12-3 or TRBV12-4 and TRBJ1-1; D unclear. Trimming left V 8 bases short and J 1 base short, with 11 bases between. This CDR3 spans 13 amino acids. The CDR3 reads CASRSFGNTEAFF. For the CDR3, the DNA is TGTGCCAGCCGATCATTTGGGAACACTGAAGCTTTCTTT.

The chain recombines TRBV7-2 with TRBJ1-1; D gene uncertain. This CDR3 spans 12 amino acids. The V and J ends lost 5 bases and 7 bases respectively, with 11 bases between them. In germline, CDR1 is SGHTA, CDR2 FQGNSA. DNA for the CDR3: TGTGCCAGCAGCCGGGTCTCCAGTGAAGCTTTCTTT. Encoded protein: CASSRVSSEAFF. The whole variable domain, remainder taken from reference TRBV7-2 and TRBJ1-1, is GAGVSQSPSNKVTEKGKDVELRCDPISGHTALYWYRQSLGQGLEFLIYFQGNSAPDKSGLPSDRFSAERTGGSVSTLTIQRTQQEDSAVYLCASSRVSSEAFFGQGTRLTVV.

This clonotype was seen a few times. DNA for the CDR3: TGCAGCGTTGATGAACTAGCGGGACGCACAGATACGCAGTATTTT. This translates into CSVDELAGRTDTQYF. The gene calls are TRBV29-1 and TRBJ2-3, with 10 bases identical to TRBD2. The CDR3 contains 15 residues. The ends lost 3 bases at V and 1 base at J; junction bases unmatched: 4. Germline CDR1 reads SQVTM; CDR2 reads ANQGSEA.

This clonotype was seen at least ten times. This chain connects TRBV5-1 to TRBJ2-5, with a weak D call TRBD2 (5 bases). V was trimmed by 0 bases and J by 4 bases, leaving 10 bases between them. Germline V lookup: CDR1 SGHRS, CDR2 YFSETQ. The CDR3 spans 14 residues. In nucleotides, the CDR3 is TGCGCCAGCAGCTTGGAGGGCCGGGGAGAGACCCAGTACTTC. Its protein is CASSLEGRGETQYF.

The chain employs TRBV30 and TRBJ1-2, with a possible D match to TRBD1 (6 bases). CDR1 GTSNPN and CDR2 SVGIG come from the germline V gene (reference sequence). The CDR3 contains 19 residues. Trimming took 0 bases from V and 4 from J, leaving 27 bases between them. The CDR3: CAWSVGRGAIGHPSYGYTF. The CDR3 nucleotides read TGTGCCTGGAGTGTTGGGAGGGGGGCCATAGGGCACCCAAGCTATGGCTACACCTTC. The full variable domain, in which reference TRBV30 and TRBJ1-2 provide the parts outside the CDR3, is SQTIHQWPATLVQPVGSPLSLECTVEGTSNPNLYWYRQAAGRGLQLLFYSVGIGQISSEVPQNLSASRPQDRQFILSSKKLLLSDSGFYLCAWSVGRGAIGHPSYGYTFGSGTRLTVV.

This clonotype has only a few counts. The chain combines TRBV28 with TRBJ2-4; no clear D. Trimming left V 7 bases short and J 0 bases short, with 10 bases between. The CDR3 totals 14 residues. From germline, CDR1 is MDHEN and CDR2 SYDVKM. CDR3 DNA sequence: TGTGCCAGCAACGCACTCCTAGCCAAAAACATTCAGTACTTC. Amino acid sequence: CASNALLAKNIQYF.

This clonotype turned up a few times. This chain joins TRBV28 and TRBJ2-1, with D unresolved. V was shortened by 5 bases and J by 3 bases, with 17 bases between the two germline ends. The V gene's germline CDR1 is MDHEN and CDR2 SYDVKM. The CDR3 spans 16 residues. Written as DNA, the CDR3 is TGTGCCAGCAGTCCCCCCATTCCTGGCATCTACAATGAGCAGTTCTTC. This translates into CASSPPIPGIYNEQFF.

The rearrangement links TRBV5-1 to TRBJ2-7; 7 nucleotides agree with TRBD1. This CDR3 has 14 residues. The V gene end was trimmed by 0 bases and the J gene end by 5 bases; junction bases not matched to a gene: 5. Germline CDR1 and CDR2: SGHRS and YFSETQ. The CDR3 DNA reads TGCGCCAGCAGCTTGGAACAGGGGCGGCACGAGCAGTACTTC. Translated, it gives CASSLEQGRHEQYF.